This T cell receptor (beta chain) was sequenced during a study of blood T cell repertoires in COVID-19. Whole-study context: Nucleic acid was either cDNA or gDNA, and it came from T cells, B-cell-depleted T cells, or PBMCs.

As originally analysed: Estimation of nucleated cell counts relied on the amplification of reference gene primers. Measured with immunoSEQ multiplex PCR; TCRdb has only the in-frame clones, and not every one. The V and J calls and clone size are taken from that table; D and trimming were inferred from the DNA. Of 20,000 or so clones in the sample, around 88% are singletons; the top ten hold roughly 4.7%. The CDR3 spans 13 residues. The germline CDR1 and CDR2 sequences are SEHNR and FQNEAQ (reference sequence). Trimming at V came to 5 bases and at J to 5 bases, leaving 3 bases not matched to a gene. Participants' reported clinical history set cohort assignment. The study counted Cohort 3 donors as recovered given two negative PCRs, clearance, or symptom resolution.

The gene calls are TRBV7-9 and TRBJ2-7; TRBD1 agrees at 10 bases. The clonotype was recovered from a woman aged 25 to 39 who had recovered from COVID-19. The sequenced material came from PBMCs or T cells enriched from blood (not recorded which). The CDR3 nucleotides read TGTGCCAGCAGCCGGGGACAGGGGAACGAGCAGTACTTC. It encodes CASSRGQGNEQYF. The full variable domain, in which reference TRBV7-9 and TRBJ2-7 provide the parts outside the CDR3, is DTGVSQNPRHKITKRGQNVTFRCDPISEHNRLYWYRQTLGQGPEFLTYFQNEAQLEKSRLLSDRFSAERPKGSFSTLEIQRTEQGDSAMYLCASSRGQGNEQYFGPGTRLTVT.